The 8 T cell receptor beta chains listed next were all sequenced from one sample in a study of cytomegalovirus exposure and HLA in healthy donors. In the PCR, 60 Vbeta and 13 Jbeta primers were used. This table comes from immunoSEQ multiplex PCR, and its TCRdb copy is limited to in-frame clones, with some not included. The profile shows 180,000 or so clones, 70% to 90% of them singletons. Sample: PBMCs. Every receptor here comes from a young man in good health and CMV-seropositive.

This rearrangement joins TRBV7-9 to TRBJ2-1; 13 nucleotides align to TRBD2. Germline CDR1 and CDR2: SEHNR and FQNEAQ (reference sequence). The CDR3 spans 16 residues. After removal of 1 base from V and 7 bases from J, the junction contained 4 bases not matched to a gene. CDR3: CASSLGTSGGANEQFF. Here the CDR3 DNA reads TGTGCCAGCAGCTTAGGAACTAGCGGGGGGGCGAATGAGCAGTTCTTC.

The chain joins TRBV19 to TRBJ1-3; D not certain. V was clipped by 10 bases and J by 0 bases, with 13 bases between them. CDR1 is LNHDA and CDR2 is SQIVND in the germline V gene (reference sequence). The CDR3 is made up of 14 amino acids. The CDR3: CATRERDSGNTIYF. The CDR3 nucleotides read TGTGCCACTCGGGAGAGGGACTCTGGAAACACCATATATTTT.

The chain combines TRBV9 with TRBJ2-3; the D is unclear. Between the trimmed V and J ends, which lost 0 bases and 1 base, there was a span of 9 bases. This CDR3 is 15 amino acids long. Germline loops: CDR1 SGDLS, CDR2 YYNGEE. The DNA for the CDR3 is TGTGCCAGCAGCGTAGGCCCCCGGGGCACAGATACGCAGTATTTT. Translation gives CASSVGPRGTDTQYF.

The rearrangement uses TRBV30 and TRBJ1-5; the match to TRBD1 covers 9 bases. This CDR3 has 14 amino acids. The V segment lost 4 bases and the J segment 2 bases; nucleotides outside the gene matches: 3. Germline CDR1 and CDR2: GTSNPN and SVGIG (reference sequence). CDR3 sequence reads: CAWNRQGGNQPQHF. The CDR3 DNA follows: TGTGCCTGGAACCGACAGGGGGGCAATCAGCCCCAGCATTTT.

The CDR3 is CASSVASNTGELFF. The CDR3 DNA reads as TGTGCCAGCAGCGTAGCGAGTAACACCGGGGAGCTGTTTTTT. The chain links TRBV9 to TRBJ2-2; D is ambiguous. Germline V gene lookup returns CDR1 SGDLS and CDR2 YYNGEE. V was pared by 0 bases and J by 2 bases, with 5 bases between. The length of the CDR3 is 14 residues.

The J gene is TRBJ2-3, the V gene TRBV4-3, with 7 positions matching TRBD2. Germline CDR1 LGHNA, CDR2 YSLEER. Trimming cost V 0 bases and J 3 bases; bases outside gene matches: 6. The CDR3 sequence is 16 residues long. For the CDR3, the DNA is TGCGCCAGCAGCCAAGATTCGCCGGGGGGAACAGATACGCAGTATTTT. As protein: CASSQDSPGGTDTQYF.

This clone was observed a handful of times. The rearrangement links TRBV7-9 to TRBJ2-7, with 7 bases matching TRBD2. The CDR3 spans 15 residues. Germline V gene data show CDR1 as SEHNR and CDR2 as FQNEAQ (reference sequence). V dropped 3 bases and J dropped 5; count of bases not matched to a gene: 10. The CDR3 region is CASSFRGRDFDEQYF. In DNA form, the CDR3 reads TGTGCCAGCAGCTTCCGTGGGAGGGATTTCGACGAGCAGTACTTC.

CDR3 sequence (DNA): TGTGCCAGTAGTACGATTGGGACAGCCCCTGGGTACACCTTC. Its translation is CASSTIGTAPGYTF. This chain uses TRBV19 with TRBJ1-2; 7 bases are a match to TRBD1. CDR1 is LNHDA, CDR2 SQIVND, per germline (reference sequence). The CDR3 runs 14 residues. Losses at the gene ends were 4 bases for V and 11 bases for J; bases not matched to a gene: 13.